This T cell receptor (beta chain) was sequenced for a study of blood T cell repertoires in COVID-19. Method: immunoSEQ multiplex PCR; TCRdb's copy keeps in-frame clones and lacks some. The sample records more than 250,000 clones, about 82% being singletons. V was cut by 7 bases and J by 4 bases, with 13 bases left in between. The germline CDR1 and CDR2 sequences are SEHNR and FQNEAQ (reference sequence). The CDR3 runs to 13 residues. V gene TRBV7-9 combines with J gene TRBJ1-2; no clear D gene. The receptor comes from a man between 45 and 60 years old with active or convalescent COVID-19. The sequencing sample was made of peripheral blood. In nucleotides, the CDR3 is TGTGCCAGCATCCCACCGGAGGGCTATGGCTACACCTTC. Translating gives CASIPPEGYGYTF.